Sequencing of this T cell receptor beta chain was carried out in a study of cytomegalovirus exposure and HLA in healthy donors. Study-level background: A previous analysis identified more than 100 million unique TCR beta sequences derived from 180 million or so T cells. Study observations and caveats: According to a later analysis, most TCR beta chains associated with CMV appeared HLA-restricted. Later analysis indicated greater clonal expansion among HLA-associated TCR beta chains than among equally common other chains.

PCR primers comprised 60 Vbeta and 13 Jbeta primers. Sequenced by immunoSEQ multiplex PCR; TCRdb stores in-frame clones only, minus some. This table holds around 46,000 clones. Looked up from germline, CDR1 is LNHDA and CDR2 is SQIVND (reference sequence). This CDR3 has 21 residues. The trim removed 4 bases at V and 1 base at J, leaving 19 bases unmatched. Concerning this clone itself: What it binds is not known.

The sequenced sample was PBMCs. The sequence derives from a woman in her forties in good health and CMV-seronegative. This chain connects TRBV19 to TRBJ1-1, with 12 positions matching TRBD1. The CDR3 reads CASSTQGWGQGAQSPNTEAFF. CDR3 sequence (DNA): TGTGCCAGTAGTACCCAGGGGTGGGGACAGGGGGCTCAATCCCCGAACACTGAAGCTTTCTTT.